The 29 T cell receptor beta chains below all came from one sample that was sequenced in a study of radiotherapy plus CTLA-4 blockade in lung cancer. TCRdb keeps only in-frame clones here, not all; method: immunoSEQ multiplex PCR. The sample has about 48,000 clones, 70% to 90% seen once. The specimen comprised peripheral blood, sampled from a patient treated with radiotherapy plus ipilimumab. Receptors originate from a human donor with non-small cell lung cancer that progressed on radiotherapy plus ipilimumab. Some clones in this sample may be carry-over from other donors' samples.

V usage is TRBV19 and J usage is TRBJ1-5; D unclear. Germline CDR1 LNHDA, CDR2 SQIVND (reference sequence). The CDR3 extends over 15 amino acids. The V end was cut by 0 bases, the J end by 6 bases, with 12 bases between. CDR3 in DNA: TGTGCCAGTAGTATAGATCATGGCGGGTTTCAGCCCCAGCATTTT. Its translation is CASSIDHGGFQPQHF. Based on the CDR3 plus reference TRBV19 and TRBJ1-5, the full variable domain is DGGITQSPKYLFRKEGQNVTLSCEQNLNHDAMYWYRQDPGQGLRLIYYSQIVNDFQKGDIAEGYSVSREKKESFPLTVTSAQKNPTAFYLCASSIDHGGFQPQHFGDGTRLSIL.

V and J are TRBV19 and TRBJ2-1, with 11 bases matching TRBD1. The CDR3 consists of 16 residues. Trimming took 1 base from V and 3 from J; bases not matched to a gene: 2. Germline V gene lookup returns CDR1 LNHDA and CDR2 SQIVND (reference sequence). The CDR3 DNA is TGTGCCAGTAGTATAGTTGGGACAGGGGGCTACAATGAGCAGTTCTTC. Protein sequence: CASSIVGTGGYNEQFF. The full variable domain, in which reference TRBV19 and TRBJ2-1 provide the parts outside the CDR3, is DGGITQSPKYLFRKEGQNVTLSCEQNLNHDAMYWYRQDPGQGLRLIYYSQIVNDFQKGDIAEGYSVSREKKESFPLTVTSAQKNPTAFYLCASSIVGTGGYNEQFFGPGTRLTVL.

The CDR3 DNA sequence: TGTGCCAGCACTAGCGGTGCCCAAGAGACCCAGTACTTC. This codes for CASTSGAQETQYF. The rearrangement joins TRBV2 to TRBJ2-5; 7 nucleotides match TRBD2. Germline V lookup: CDR1 SNHLY, CDR2 FYNNEI. J gave up 1 base and V 7 bases, and 3 bases lay outside the gene matches. This CDR3 has 13 residues.

The chain couples TRBV11-2 to TRBJ2-2, with D possibly being TRBD1 (6 bases). The CDR3 loop spans 16 amino acids. V was trimmed by 1 base and J by 1 base, leaving 10 bases between them. Per the germline V gene, CDR1 is SGHAT and CDR2 is FQNNGV. The CDR3 region has the DNA TGTGCCAGCAGCTTAGTGAGAGGGGGGAACACCGGGGAGCTGTTTTTT. Translation gives CASSLVRGGNTGELFF.

V gene TRBV12-5 combines with J gene TRBJ1-1; D is unclear. The CDR3 consists of 13 residues. CDR1 LGHNT and CDR2 FRNRAP come from the germline V gene. V was clipped by 7 bases and J by 4 bases, with 13 bases between them. In DNA, the CDR3 is TGTGCTAGTGTTCGGACCGCGGGCACTGAAGCTTTCTTT. Translated, it gives CASVRTAGTEAFF.

This sequence joins TRBV12-5 and TRBJ1-5; a weak D match, TRBD1 (6 bases). Trimming shortened V by 6 bases and J by 0 bases, and 24 bases separated the two germline ends. From germline, CDR1 is LGHNT and CDR2 FRNRAP. The CDR3 consists of 19 residues. CDR3 region: CASGHASGTTTYSNQPQHF. The CDR3 nucleotides are TGTGCTAGTGGACACGCCTCCGGGACAACTACCTATAGCAATCAGCCCCAGCATTTT.

The chain couples TRBV15 to TRBJ2-2; D unresolved. The CDR3 runs 16 residues. The germline gives CDR1 LNHNV, CDR2 YYDKDF (reference sequence). Trimming stripped 2 bases from V and 2 bases from J, with 12 bases between. The CDR3 region is CATSRSPGYNTGELFF. As DNA, the CDR3 is TGTGCCACCAGCAGATCCCCAGGATATAACACCGGGGAGCTGTTTTTT.

The chain recombines TRBV5-1 with TRBJ1-2, with 8 nucleotides matching TRBD1. CDR3 length: 16 residues. V lost 4 bases, J lost 6 bases, and 14 bases stayed unmatched. Germline V CDR1 and CDR2: SGHRS, YFSETQ. CDR3 nucleotides: TGCGCCAGCAGCGCTGACCCTCAGACAGGGGTCGATGGCTACACCTTC. Translating gives CASSADPQTGVDGYTF. Full variable domain (outside the CDR3, taken from reference TRBV5-1 and TRBJ1-2): KAGVTQTPRYLIKTRGQQVTLSCSPISGHRSVSWYQQTPGQGLQFLFEYFSETQRNKGNFPGRFSGRQFSNSRSEMNVSTLELGDSALYLCASSADPQTGVDGYTFGSGTRLTVV.

In its sample, this clone was seen once. The V call is TRBV4-1, the J call TRBJ2-3; the match to TRBD2 covers 11 bases. This CDR3 is 19 amino acids long. J lost 3 bases, V lost 0 bases, and 11 bases had no gene match. Germline CDR1 and CDR2: MGHRA and YSYEKL. The CDR3 loop is CASSQEGITSGSYTDTQYF. Written as DNA, the CDR3 is TGCGCCAGCAGCCAAGAAGGAATAACTAGCGGGAGTTATACAGATACGCAGTATTTT.

The chain couples TRBV9 to TRBJ2-1; 9 bases fit TRBD2. After removal of 4 bases from V and 7 bases from J, the junction contained 3 bases not matched to a gene. Germline values: CDR1 SGDLS, CDR2 YYNGEE. The CDR3 extends over 13 amino acids. The CDR3 DNA reads as TGTGCCAGCAGCTCGGGACTAGCAAATGAGCAGTTCTTC. Its protein is CASSSGLANEQFF.

The rearrangement joins TRBV5-6 to TRBJ1-2; no clear D gene. Germline CDR1 reads SGHDT; CDR2 reads YYEEEE. V was cut by 2 bases and J by 5 bases, with 10 bases left in between. The CDR3 consists of 13 residues. The CDR3 region has the DNA TGTGCCAGCAGCTTAATAGACATATATGGCTACACCTTC. This gives the protein CASSLIDIYGYTF.

J is TRBJ2-3 and V is TRBV29-1; D gene unclear. Trimming left V 3 bases short and J 3 bases short, with 4 bases between. This CDR3 spans 11 amino acids. Germline V gene lookup returns CDR1 SQVTM and CDR2 ANQGSEA. The CDR3 reads CSVDPTDTQYF. CDR3 sequence (DNA): TGCAGCGTTGACCCTACAGATACGCAGTATTTT.

This chain connects TRBV6-1 to TRBJ1-2; 9 nucleotides match TRBD1. Germline V gene data show CDR1 as MNHNS and CDR2 as SASEGT. This CDR3 has 13 residues. J gave up 4 bases and V 8 bases, and 5 bases lay outside the gene matches. The DNA of the CDR3 is TGTGCCAGCTCGGGACAGGGTAGCTATGGCTACACCTTC. It codes for CASSGQGSYGYTF.

The DNA of the CDR3 is TGCGCCAGCAGCATCCGGGACAGGTCTTCTGAAGCTTTCTTT. Protein sequence: CASSIRDRSSEAFF. The chain is built from TRBV5-1 and TRBJ1-1, with 8 bases fitting TRBD1. This CDR3 has 14 amino acids. Germline V gene data show CDR1 as SGHRS and CDR2 as YFSETQ. Trimming removed 4 bases from V and 6 bases from J; junction bases left unmatched: 8.

This clone has only one observation. CDR3 sequence reads: CASSFGGGLYGYTF. Written as DNA, the CDR3 is TGTGCCAGCAGTTTTGGCGGGGGCCTCTATGGCTACACCTTC. The chain combines TRBV27 with TRBJ1-2; tentative D call: TRBD1 (6 bases). The CDR3 has 14 amino acids. The germline V gene has CDR1 MNHEY and CDR2 SMNVEV (reference sequence). V was trimmed by 3 bases and J by 4 bases, leaving 12 bases between them.

The chain is built from TRBV5-1 and TRBJ2-3, with 11 bases that match TRBD2. This CDR3 spans 17 amino acids. The V and J ends lost 0 bases and 4 bases, in that order; junction bases with no gene match: 7. Germline V gene lookup returns CDR1 SGHRS and CDR2 YFSETQ. CDR3 region: CASSLATSGGIADTQYF. For the CDR3, the DNA is TGCGCCAGCAGCTTGGCCACTAGCGGGGGTATCGCAGATACGCAGTATTTT.

The V and J genes are TRBV5-1 and TRBJ1-2; weak D call: TRBD1 (6 bases). V was shortened by 4 bases and J by 4 bases, with 17 bases between the two germline ends. CDR1 is SGHRS, CDR2 YFSETQ, per germline. The CDR3 length is 15 residues. DNA of the CDR3: TGCGCCAGCAGCCCAAATACAGGGATCAGCTATGGCTACACCTTC. This gives the protein CASSPNTGISYGYTF.

The chain employs TRBV5-1 and TRBJ2-2, with 7 bases aligning to TRBD1. The CDR3 spans 14 residues. V shed 9 bases, J shed 7 bases, and the junction held 12 bases outside the gene matches. The germline gives CDR1 SGHRS, CDR2 YFSETQ. Here the CDR3 DNA reads TGCGCCACCTATGGATCAGGGGGAAGCGGGGAGCTGTTTTTT. Encoded protein: CATYGSGGSGELFF.

This chain's CDR3 is CASSGPFLAKNIQYF. The CDR3 DNA is TGTGCCAGCAGTGGGCCTTTTTTAGCCAAAAACATTCAGTACTTC. The V and J genes are TRBV5-6 and TRBJ2-4; D gene ambiguous. Germline V gene sequence: CDR1 SGHDT, CDR2 YYEEEE. V was shortened by 5 bases and J by 0 bases, with 12 bases between the two germline ends. The CDR3 runs to 15 residues.

This clone has just one count. This chain uses TRBV19 with TRBJ2-5; 12 nucleotides line up with TRBD2. Matching the DNA end better, TRBJ2-7 makes the J call doubtful. Germline values: CDR1 LNHDA, CDR2 SQIVND (reference sequence). This CDR3 comprises 15 residues. The DNA for the CDR3 is TGTGCCAGTAGTAAACTAGCGGGAGGACCCTACGAGCAGTACTTC. Translation: CASSKLAGGPYEQYF.

This chain connects TRBV7-2 to TRBJ1-4, with a possible D match to TRBD1 (6 bases). This CDR3 has 13 residues. V was trimmed by 5 bases and J by 14 bases, leaving 18 bases between them. Germline loops: CDR1 SGHTA, CDR2 FQGNSA. The CDR3 loop reads CASSPGASRVLFF. As DNA, the CDR3 is TGTGCCAGCAGCCCAGGGGCCTCCCGGGTCCTGTTTTTT. Full variable domain (rest looked up from reference TRBV7-2 and TRBJ1-4): GAGVSQSPSNKVTEKGKDVELRCDPISGHTALYWYRQSLGQGLEFLIYFQGNSAPDKSGLPSDRFSAERTGGSVSTLTIQRTQQEDSAVYLCASSPGASRVLFFGSGTQLSVL.

This chain joins TRBV6-5 and TRBJ2-3; TRBD2 is a possible D gene (7 bases). Germline V lookup: CDR1 MNHEY, CDR2 SVGAGI. The CDR3 is made up of 15 amino acids. V shed 0 bases and J shed 6 bases, with 13 bases lying between them. Here the CDR3 DNA reads TGTGCCAGCAGTTACTCGGGGGCGCGGGGGGATACGCAGTATTTT. This translates into CASSYSGARGDTQYF.

V is TRBV29-1 and J is TRBJ2-2; a weak D match, TRBD2 (6 bases). Trimming shortened V by 6 bases and J by 6 bases, and 11 bases separated the two germline ends. CDR3 size: 12 residues. Germline V CDR1 and CDR2: SQVTM, ANQGSEA. CDR3 residues: CSVGWGAGELFF. As DNA, the CDR3 is TGCAGCGTCGGGTGGGGGGCCGGGGAGCTGTTTTTT.

CDR3 sequence (DNA): TGTGCCAGTATCCCCGGGCGGAAAGCGGGCCTCGCCTCTGGGGCCAACGTCCTGACTTTC. This translates into CASIPGRKAGLASGANVLTF. V usage is TRBV19 and J usage is TRBJ2-6; possible D gene TRBD2, 6 bases. V shed 7 bases and J shed 0 bases, with 25 bases lying between them. Germline V gene lookup returns CDR1 LNHDA and CDR2 SQIVND (reference sequence). This CDR3 has 20 amino acids.

The chain has TRBV15 and TRBJ2-7; TRBD1 might be the D (5 bases). CDR3 length: 14 amino acids. The V and J ends lost 0 bases and 6 bases respectively, with 12 bases between them. Germline V gene lookup returns CDR1 LNHNV and CDR2 YYDKDF (reference sequence). CDR3 coding DNA: TGTGCCACCAGCAGAGAGCAGGGATGGCCCGAGCAGTACTTC. Translated, it gives CATSREQGWPEQYF.

V is TRBV7-3 and J is TRBJ2-1, with 7 positions matching TRBD1. V lost 5 bases and J lost 8; bases outside the gene matches: 9. The CDR3 loop spans 14 amino acids. Germline CDR1 SGHTA, CDR2 FQGTGA. The CDR3 sequence: CASSMYRDSYEQFF. The CDR3 DNA reads as TGTGCCAGCAGCATGTACCGGGACAGTTATGAGCAGTTCTTC.

This chain links TRBV7-9 with TRBJ1-2; D is undetermined. The CDR3 covers 16 residues. Germline V gives CDR1 SEHNR, CDR2 FQNEAQ (reference sequence). Trimming pared 1 base from V and 1 base from J, leaving 13 bases between. Written as DNA, the CDR3 is TGTGCCAGCAGCTTAGTGGACGGACTCCTTAACTATGGCTACACCTTC. Translated: CASSLVDGLLNYGYTF.

The chain recombines TRBV7-2 with TRBJ2-7; TRBD1 aligns across 9 bases. The CDR3 totals 13 residues. CDR1 is SGHTA and CDR2 is FQGNSA in the germline V gene. With 8 bases clipped from V and 2 bases from J, the junction kept 4 bases outside the gene matches. The CDR3 nucleotides read TGTGCCAGCCTGAGACAGGGGGCCTACGAGCAGTACTTC. Translated, it gives CASLRQGAYEQYF.

The chain recombines TRBV29-1 with TRBJ2-5; a weak D match, TRBD1 (6 bases). The DNA end is more similar to TRBJ2-7, so the J call may be wrong. Germline assignment: CDR1 SQVTM and CDR2 ANQGSEA. The CDR3 spans 12 residues. CDR3: CSVEQGNHEQYF. DNA of the CDR3: TGCAGCGTTGAACAGGGGAACCACGAGCAGTACTTC.